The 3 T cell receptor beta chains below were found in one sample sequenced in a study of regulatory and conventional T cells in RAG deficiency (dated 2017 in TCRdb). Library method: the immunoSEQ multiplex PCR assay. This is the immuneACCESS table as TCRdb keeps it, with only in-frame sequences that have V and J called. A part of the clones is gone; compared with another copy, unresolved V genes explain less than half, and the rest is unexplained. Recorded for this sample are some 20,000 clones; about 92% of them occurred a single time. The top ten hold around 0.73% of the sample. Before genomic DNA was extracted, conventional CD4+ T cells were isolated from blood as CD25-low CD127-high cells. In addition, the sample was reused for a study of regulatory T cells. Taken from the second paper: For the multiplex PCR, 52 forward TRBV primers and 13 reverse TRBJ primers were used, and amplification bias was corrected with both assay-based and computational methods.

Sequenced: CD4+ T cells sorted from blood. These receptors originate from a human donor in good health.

This chain's CDR3 is CAGATGGKLDEQYF. The CDR3, as DNA: TGTGCCGGCGCTACAGGGGGCAAGTTGGACGAGCAGTACTTC. V gene TRBV5-4 combines with J gene TRBJ2-7; 9 bases are a match to TRBD1. From germline, CDR1 is SGHNT and CDR2 YYREEE (reference sequence). V shed 10 bases and J 5 bases; nucleotides not matched to a gene: 13. The CDR3 covers 14 residues.

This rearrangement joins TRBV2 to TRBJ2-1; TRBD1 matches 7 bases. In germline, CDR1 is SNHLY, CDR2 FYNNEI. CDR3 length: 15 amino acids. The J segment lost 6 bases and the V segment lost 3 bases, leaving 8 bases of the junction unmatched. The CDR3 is CASSDRGRVINEQFF. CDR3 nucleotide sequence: TGTGCCAGCAGTGATAGGGGGCGAGTTATCAATGAGCAGTTCTTC.

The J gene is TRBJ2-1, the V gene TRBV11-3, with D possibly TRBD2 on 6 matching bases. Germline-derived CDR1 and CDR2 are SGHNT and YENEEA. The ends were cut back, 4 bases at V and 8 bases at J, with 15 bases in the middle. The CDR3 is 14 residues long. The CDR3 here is CASSSRPPGDEQFF. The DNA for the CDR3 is TGTGCCAGCAGCTCCCGACCCCCGGGGGATGAGCAGTTCTTC.